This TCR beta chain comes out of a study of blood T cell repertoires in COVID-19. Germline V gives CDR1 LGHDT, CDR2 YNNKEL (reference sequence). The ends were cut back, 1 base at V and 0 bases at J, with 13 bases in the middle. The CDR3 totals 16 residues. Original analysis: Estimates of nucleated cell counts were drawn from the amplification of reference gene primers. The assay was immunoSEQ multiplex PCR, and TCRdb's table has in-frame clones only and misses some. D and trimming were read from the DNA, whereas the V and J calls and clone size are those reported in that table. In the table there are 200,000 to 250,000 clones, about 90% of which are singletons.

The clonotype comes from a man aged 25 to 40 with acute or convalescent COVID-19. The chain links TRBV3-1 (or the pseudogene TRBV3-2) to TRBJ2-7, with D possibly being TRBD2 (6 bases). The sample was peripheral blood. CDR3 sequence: CASSQVWQRVSYEQYF. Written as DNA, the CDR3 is TGTGCCAGCAGCCAAGTATGGCAGCGGGTCTCCTACGAGCAGTACTTC.